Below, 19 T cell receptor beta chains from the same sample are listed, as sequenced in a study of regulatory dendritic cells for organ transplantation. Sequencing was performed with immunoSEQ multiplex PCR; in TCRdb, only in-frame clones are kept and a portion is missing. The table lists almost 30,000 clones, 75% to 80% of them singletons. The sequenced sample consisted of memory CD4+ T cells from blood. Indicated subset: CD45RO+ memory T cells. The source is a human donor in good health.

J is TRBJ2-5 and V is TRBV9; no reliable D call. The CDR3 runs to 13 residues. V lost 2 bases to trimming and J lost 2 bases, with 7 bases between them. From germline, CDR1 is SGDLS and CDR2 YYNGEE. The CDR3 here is CASSVGWQETQYF. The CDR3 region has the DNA TGTGCCAGCAGCGTGGGTTGGCAAGAGACCCAGTACTTC.

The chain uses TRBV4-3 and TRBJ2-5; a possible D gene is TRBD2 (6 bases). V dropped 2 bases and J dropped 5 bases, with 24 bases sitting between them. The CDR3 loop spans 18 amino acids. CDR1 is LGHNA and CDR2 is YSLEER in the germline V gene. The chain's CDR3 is CASSQYDPRRAGGETQYF. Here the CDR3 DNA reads TGCGCCAGCAGCCAATACGATCCAAGGAGGGCCGGGGGTGAGACCCAGTACTTC.

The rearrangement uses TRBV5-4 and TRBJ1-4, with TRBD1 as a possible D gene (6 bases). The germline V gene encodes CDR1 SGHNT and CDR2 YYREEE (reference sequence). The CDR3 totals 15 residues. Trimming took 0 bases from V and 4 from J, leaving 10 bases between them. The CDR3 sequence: CASSLGGGRNEKLFF. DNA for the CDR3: TGTGCCAGCAGCTTGGGGGGGGGCCGTAATGAAAAACTGTTTTTT.

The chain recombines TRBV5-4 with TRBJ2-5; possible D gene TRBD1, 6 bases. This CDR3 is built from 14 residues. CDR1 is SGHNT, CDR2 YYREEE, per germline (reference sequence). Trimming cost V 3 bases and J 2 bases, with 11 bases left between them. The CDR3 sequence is CASSSRGSQETQYF. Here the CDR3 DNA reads TGTGCCAGCAGCTCCAGGGGCAGTCAAGAGACCCAGTACTTC.

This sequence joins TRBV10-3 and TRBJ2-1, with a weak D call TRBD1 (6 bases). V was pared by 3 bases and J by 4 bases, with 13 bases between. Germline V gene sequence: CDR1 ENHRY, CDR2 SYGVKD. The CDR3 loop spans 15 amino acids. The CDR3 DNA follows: TGTGCCATCAGTGAATCAGGACAGACTTACAATGAGCAGTTCTTC. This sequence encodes CAISESGQTYNEQFF.

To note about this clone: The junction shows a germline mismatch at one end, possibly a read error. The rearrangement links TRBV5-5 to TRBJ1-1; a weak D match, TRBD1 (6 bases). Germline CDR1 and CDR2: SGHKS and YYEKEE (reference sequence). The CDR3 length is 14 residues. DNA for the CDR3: TGTGCCAGCAGCTTTATGTCGGGGGCCCCCACCGTCGAATTT. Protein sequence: CASSFMSGAPTVEF.

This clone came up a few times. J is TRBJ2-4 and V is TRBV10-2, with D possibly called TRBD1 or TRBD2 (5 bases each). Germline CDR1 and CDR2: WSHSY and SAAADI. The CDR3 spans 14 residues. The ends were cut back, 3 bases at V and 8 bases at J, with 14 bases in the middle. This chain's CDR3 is CASSDRALGDIQYF. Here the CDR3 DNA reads TGCGCCAGCAGTGATCGGGCTTTGGGGGACATTCAGTACTTC.

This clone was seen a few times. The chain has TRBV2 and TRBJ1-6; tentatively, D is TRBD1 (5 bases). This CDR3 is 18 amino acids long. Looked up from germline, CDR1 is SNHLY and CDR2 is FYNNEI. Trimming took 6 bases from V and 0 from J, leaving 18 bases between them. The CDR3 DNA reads TGTGCCAGCAGAGATGGGACCTTCACCTACTCCTATAATTCACCCCTCCACTTT. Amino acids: CASRDGTFTYSYNSPLHF.

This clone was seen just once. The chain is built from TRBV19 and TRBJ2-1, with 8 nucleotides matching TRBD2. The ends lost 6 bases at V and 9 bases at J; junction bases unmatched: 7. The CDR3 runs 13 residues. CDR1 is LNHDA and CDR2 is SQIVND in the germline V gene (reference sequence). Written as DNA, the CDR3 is TGTGCCAGTAGCCATATACGGGAGGGTGAGCAGTTCTTC. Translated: CASSHIREGEQFF.

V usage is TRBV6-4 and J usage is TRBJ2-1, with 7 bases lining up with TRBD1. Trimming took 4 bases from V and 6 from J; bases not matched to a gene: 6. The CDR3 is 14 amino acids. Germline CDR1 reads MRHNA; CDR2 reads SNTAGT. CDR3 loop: CASSADRASNEQFF. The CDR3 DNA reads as TGTGCCAGCAGTGCTGACAGGGCTTCCAATGAGCAGTTCTTC.

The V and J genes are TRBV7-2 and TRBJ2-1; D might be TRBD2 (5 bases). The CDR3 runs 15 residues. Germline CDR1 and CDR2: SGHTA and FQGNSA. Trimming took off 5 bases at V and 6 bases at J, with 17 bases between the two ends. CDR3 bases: TGTGCCAGCAGCCGTAGGGCGAGGGCCCTCAATGAGCAGTTCTTC. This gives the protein CASSRRARALNEQFF.

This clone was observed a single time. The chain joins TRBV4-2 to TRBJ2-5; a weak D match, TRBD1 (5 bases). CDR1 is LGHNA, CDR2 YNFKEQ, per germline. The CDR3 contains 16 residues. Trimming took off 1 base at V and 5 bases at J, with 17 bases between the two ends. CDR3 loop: CASSQARRQGVETQYF. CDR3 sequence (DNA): TGTGCCAGCAGCCAAGCAAGGCGGCAGGGTGTTGAGACCCAGTACTTC.

In DNA form, the CDR3 reads TGTGCCAGCAGTGCGATTCGGGTCCCCTCTGGGGCCAACGTCCTGACTTTC. Translating it yields CASSAIRVPSGANVLTF. This sequence joins TRBV2 and TRBJ2-6; D not resolved. The CDR3 length is 17 residues. Germline V CDR1 and CDR2: SNHLY, FYNNEI. V was trimmed by 4 bases and J by 0 bases, leaving 13 bases between them.

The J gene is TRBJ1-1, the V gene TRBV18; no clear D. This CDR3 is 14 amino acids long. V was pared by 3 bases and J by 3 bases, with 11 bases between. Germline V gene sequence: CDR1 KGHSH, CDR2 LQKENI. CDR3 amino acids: CASSPGFRDTEAFF. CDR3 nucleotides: TGTGCCAGCTCACCGGGATTTAGGGACACTGAAGCTTTCTTT.

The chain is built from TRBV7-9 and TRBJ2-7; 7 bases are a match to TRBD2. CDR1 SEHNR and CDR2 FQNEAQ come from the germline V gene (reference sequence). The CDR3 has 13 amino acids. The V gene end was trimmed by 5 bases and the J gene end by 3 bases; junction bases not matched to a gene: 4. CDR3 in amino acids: CASSHPGGYEQYF. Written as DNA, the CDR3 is TGTGCCAGCAGCCACCCGGGGGGCTACGAGCAGTACTTC.

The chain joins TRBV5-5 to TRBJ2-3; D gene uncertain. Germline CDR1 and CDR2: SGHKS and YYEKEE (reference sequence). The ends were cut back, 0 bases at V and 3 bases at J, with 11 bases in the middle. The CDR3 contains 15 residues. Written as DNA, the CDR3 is TGTGCCAGCAGCTTGGTCGAGAGGTCAACAGATACGCAGTATTTT. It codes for CASSLVERSTDTQYF.

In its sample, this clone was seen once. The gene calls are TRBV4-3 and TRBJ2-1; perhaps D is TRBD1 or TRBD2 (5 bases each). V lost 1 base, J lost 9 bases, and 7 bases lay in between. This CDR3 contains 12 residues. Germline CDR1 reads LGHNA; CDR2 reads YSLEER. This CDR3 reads CASSQVGGEQFF. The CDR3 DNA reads TGCGCCAGCAGCCAAGTTGGGGGTGAGCAGTTCTTC.

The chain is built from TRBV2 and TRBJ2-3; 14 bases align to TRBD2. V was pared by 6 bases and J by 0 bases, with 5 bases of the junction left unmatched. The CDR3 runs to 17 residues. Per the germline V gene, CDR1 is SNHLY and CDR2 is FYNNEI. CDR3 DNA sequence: TGTGCCAGCAGGGGAGGGACTAGCGGGGGAAGCACAGATACGCAGTATTTT. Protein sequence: CASRGGTSGGSTDTQYF. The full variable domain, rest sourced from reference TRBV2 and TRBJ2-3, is EPEVTQTPSHQVTQMGQEVILRCVPISNHLYFYWYRQILGQKVEFLVSFYNNEISEKSEIFDDQFSVERPDGSNFTLKIRSTKLEDSAMYFCASRGGTSGGSTDTQYFGPGTRLTVL.

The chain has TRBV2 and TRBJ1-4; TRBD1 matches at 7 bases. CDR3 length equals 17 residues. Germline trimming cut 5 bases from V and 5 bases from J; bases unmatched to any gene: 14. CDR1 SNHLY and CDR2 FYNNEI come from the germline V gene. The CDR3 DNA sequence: TGTGCCAGCAGTCCCTACAGGGGCGGTCGGCTAAATGAAAAACTGTTTTTT. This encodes CASSPYRGGRLNEKLFF. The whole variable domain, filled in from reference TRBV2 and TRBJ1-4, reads EPEVTQTPSHQVTQMGQEVILRCVPISNHLYFYWYRQILGQKVEFLVSFYNNEISEKSEIFDDQFSVERPDGSNFTLKIRSTKLEDSAMYFCASSPYRGGRLNEKLFFGSGTQLSVL.